Listed here are 11 T cell receptor beta chains from one sample, sequenced in a study of shared clonotypes between healthy human individuals. The assay was immunoSEQ multiplex PCR, and TCRdb's table has in-frame clones only and misses some. The sample shows about 490,000 clones, approximately 81% of them seen only once. Sequencing input: PBMCs. The receptors shown here come from a woman in her forties in good health. Some clones in this sample may be carry-over from other donors' samples.

The chain is built from TRBV7-8 and TRBJ2-1, with D possibly matching TRBD1 (6 bases). This CDR3 contains 13 residues. CDR1 and CDR2 from the germline V gene are SGHVS and FQNEAQ. The V end lost 3 bases, the J end lost 4 bases, and 7 bases lay between the germline ends. Here the CDR3 DNA reads TGTGCCAGCAGCTTGGACAGATACAATGAGCAGTTCTTC. Translated, it gives CASSLDRYNEQFF.

This clone occurred a few times. V usage is TRBV5-4 and J usage is TRBJ2-1, with 8 bases that match TRBD2. This CDR3 has 16 residues. Germline V gives CDR1 SGHNT, CDR2 YYREEE (reference sequence). With V trimmed by 2 bases and J by 8 bases, 12 bases remained unmatched. The CDR3 DNA reads TGTGCCAGCAGCTTCCCCGGGGTAGCGGGACTGGATGAGCAGTTCTTC. Translated: CASSFPGVAGLDEQFF. Based on the CDR3 plus reference TRBV5-4 and TRBJ2-1, the full variable domain is ETGVTQSPTHLIKTRGQQVTLRCSSQSGHNTVSWYQQALGQGPQFIFQYYREEENGRGNFPPRFSGLQFPNYSSELNVNALELDDSALYLCASSFPGVAGLDEQFFGPGTRLTVL.

To note about this clone: It differs at one base from a far larger clone, so likely a read error. The sample contains more than one DNA sequence encoding this CDR3. The chain recombines TRBV5-6 with TRBJ2-3; TRBD2 agrees at 7 bases. Trimming cost V 6 bases and J 6 bases; bases outside gene matches: 10. The CDR3 has 14 residues. CDR1 is SGHDT, CDR2 YYEEEE, per germline. The CDR3 protein is CASTNPGGTDTQYF. The CDR3, as DNA: TGTGCCAGCACCAACCCCGGGGGGACGGATACGCAGTATTTT.

V usage is TRBV2 and J usage is TRBJ2-3; a weak D match, TRBD2 (5 bases). The CDR3 sequence is 15 residues long. The germline V gene has CDR1 SNHLY and CDR2 FYNNEI. V was shortened by 6 bases and J by 5 bases, with 18 bases between the two germline ends. The CDR3 reads CASSGGLIPIDTQYF. In nucleotides, the CDR3 is TGTGCCAGCAGCGGCGGGTTGATCCCAATAGATACGCAGTATTTT.

V usage is TRBV14 and J usage is TRBJ2-7; D ambiguous. The CDR3 extends over 14 amino acids. V was clipped by 0 bases and J by 7 bases, with 13 bases between them. Germline V gene sequence: CDR1 SGHDN, CDR2 FVKESK. CDR3 protein: CASSQDRTSLEQYF. The CDR3 nucleotides read TGTGCCAGCAGCCAAGATCGAACCTCATTGGAGCAGTACTTC.

About this clone: At one of its ends the junction is not consistent with the germline gene, which may arise from a read error. The same CDR3 can be traced to other DNA sequences in this sample. This chain joins TRBV5-1 and TRBJ2-2; TRBD2 agrees at 10 bases. The CDR3 totals 17 residues. Germline V CDR1 and CDR2: SGHRS, YFSETQ. The CDR3 loop reads CASSAELAGQNTGELSF. CDR3 in DNA: TGCGCCAGTAGCGCAGAACTAGCGGGACAAAACACCGGGGAGCTGTCTTTT.

This clone was recorded at least ten times. The gene calls are TRBV5-1 and TRBJ1-4; no firm D call. CDR3 length: 15 residues. The V gene's germline CDR1 is SGHRS and CDR2 YFSETQ. Trimming left V 4 bases short and J 2 bases short, with 12 bases between. CDR3: CASSASPGTNEKLFF. The CDR3 nucleotides are TGCGCCAGCAGCGCCAGTCCGGGCACTAATGAAAAACTGTTTTTT.

The chain links TRBV6-1 to TRBJ1-2; TRBD1 matches 8 bases. The V gene end was trimmed by 1 base and the J gene end by 4 bases; junction bases not matched to a gene: 5. Germline assignment: CDR1 MNHNS and CDR2 SASEGT. CDR3 size: 15 residues. In DNA form, the CDR3 reads TGTGCCAGCAGTGAAGGGACAGGGTTTGGCTATGGCTACACCTTC. Protein product: CASSEGTGFGYGYTF.

This clone was counted only a few times. This chain joins TRBV18 and TRBJ2-7; D gene ambiguous. Germline CDR1 reads KGHSH; CDR2 reads LQKENI. The CDR3 length is 12 residues. The V end was cut by 6 bases, the J end by 6 bases, with 12 bases between. The chain's CDR3 is CASSVEGTEQYF. CDR3 coding DNA: TGTGCCAGCTCCGTCGAAGGTACCGAGCAGTACTTC.

The chain joins TRBV6-5 to TRBJ2-3, with D hard to call. Germline V gene sequence: CDR1 MNHEY, CDR2 SVGAGI. V lost 5 bases to trimming and J lost 6 bases, with 15 bases between them. The CDR3 has 14 residues. Here the CDR3 DNA reads TGTGCCAGCAGTAACGACTCCCGGTGGGATACGCAGTATTTT. Its protein product is CASSNDSRWDTQYF.

The chain is built from TRBV5-1 and TRBJ2-7; the match to TRBD1 covers 11 bases. The CDR3 has 14 amino acids. The germline V gene has CDR1 SGHRS and CDR2 YFSETQ. J gave up 6 bases and V 4 bases, and 6 bases lay outside the gene matches. The CDR3 sequence is CASSVWDRGVEQYF. The CDR3 DNA sequence: TGCGCCAGCAGCGTATGGGACAGGGGGGTCGAGCAGTACTTC.